One sample yielded the 8 T cell receptor beta chains listed below, sequenced in a study of T cell responses to AZD1222 COVID-19 vaccine. Profiling relied on immunoSEQ multiplex PCR, and the TCRdb table lists in-frame clones only, not all of them. The sample lists over 110,000 clones, roughly nine tenths seen once, with roughly 1.7% in the top ten. The source was peripheral blood, collected 28 days after the second AZD1222 dose. The receptor set was obtained from an adult who received the AZD1222 COVID-19 vaccine.

This chain connects TRBV2 to TRBJ1-5; perhaps TRBD1 as D (5 bases). The CDR3 runs to 14 residues. The ends were cut back, 2 bases at V and 6 bases at J, with 11 bases in the middle. CDR1 and CDR2 from the germline V gene are SNHLY and FYNNEI. The CDR3 is CASSEQAGSQPQHF. CDR3 sequence (DNA): TGTGCCAGCAGTGAACAGGCAGGGAGTCAGCCCCAGCATTTT. Full variable domain (rest looked up from reference TRBV2 and TRBJ1-5): EPEVTQTPSHQVTQMGQEVILRCVPISNHLYFYWYRQILGQKVEFLVSFYNNEISEKSEIFDDQFSVERPDGSNFTLKIRSTKLEDSAMYFCASSEQAGSQPQHFGDGTRLSIL.

This clone turned up a few times. The rearrangement uses TRBV28 and TRBJ2-7; the match to TRBD1 covers 8 bases. The CDR3 spans 15 residues. The V gene's germline CDR1 is MDHEN and CDR2 SYDVKM. V lost 6 bases to trimming and J lost 2 bases; unmatched junction nucleotides: 9. As DNA, the CDR3 is TGTGCCAGCAGCCCCGACAGGGGAAGGCCCTACGAGCAGTACGTC. This translates into CASSPDRGRPYEQYV.

The genes are TRBV29-1 and TRBJ1-2, with D possibly being TRBD1 (5 bases). The CDR3 sequence is 17 residues long. Germline CDR1 and CDR2: SQVTM and ANQGSEA. The V end was cut by 5 bases, the J end by 1 base, with 23 bases between. CDR3 DNA sequence: TGCAGCGTTCGACCGTTCGTACAGGTTCCAGATAACTATGGCTACACCTTC. This codes for CSVRPFVQVPDNYGYTF.

The V and J genes are TRBV19 and TRBJ1-5; D is unresolved. Germline V lookup: CDR1 LNHDA, CDR2 SQIVND (reference sequence). This CDR3 has 14 amino acids. Trimming removed 4 bases at V and 6 bases at J, with 13 bases between. CDR3 residues: CASSNVERRQPQHF. As DNA, the CDR3 is TGTGCCAGTAGTAATGTTGAGCGGCGTCAGCCCCAGCATTTT.

The gene calls are TRBV27 and TRBJ2-1; 8 nucleotides match TRBD2. Germline V gene lookup returns CDR1 MNHEY and CDR2 SMNVEV (reference sequence). This CDR3 region has 17 residues. V was pared by 6 bases and J by 5 bases, with 15 bases of the junction left unmatched. The CDR3 sequence is CASSHPGVAGGDNEQFF. The CDR3 nucleotides read TGTGCCAGCAGCCACCCGGGTGTGGCGGGAGGAGACAATGAGCAGTTCTTC.

The V call is TRBV21-1, the J call TRBJ1-6; no DNA check was done on the table's D call, TRBD1. TRBV21-1 is tagged as a pseudogene. This CDR3 spans 15 amino acids. The DNA of the CDR3 is TGTGCCAGCAGAACAAGTACCGACACGTGTTCACCCCTCCACTTT. Translation: CASRTSTDTCSPLHF.

The chain carries TRBV19 and TRBJ1-1, with D possibly TRBD1 on 5 matching bases. This CDR3 has 12 amino acids. Trimming shortened V by 6 bases and J by 5 bases, and 10 bases separated the two germline ends. Germline V CDR1 and CDR2: LNHDA, SQIVND (reference sequence). The CDR3 nucleotides read TGTGCCAGTAGGATTGGGGGGACTGAAGCTTTCTTT. Amino acid sequence: CASRIGGTEAFF.

V usage is TRBV4-1 and J usage is TRBJ2-1; D not certain. The CDR3 consists of 16 residues. Germline CDR1 MGHRA, CDR2 YSYEKL. Trimming left V 3 bases short and J 5 bases short, with 17 bases between. CDR3 DNA: TGCGCCAGCAGCCACCCCGGTCCCGGGCCCAACAATGAGCAGTTCTTC. Protein product: CASSHPGPGPNNEQFF.